A single T cell receptor beta chain is shown here with its context. The antigen remains undetermined. Time point noted: after dendritic cell vaccination, including at tumor progression/relapse. The sample belongs to a study of glioma-infiltrating T cells after dendritic cell vaccination. The PCR used 60 V beta and 13 J beta primers. Sequencing was performed with immunoSEQ multiplex PCR; in TCRdb, only in-frame clones are kept and a portion is missing. The table lists 100,000 or so clones, 85% to 90% of them singletons. Trimming took 3 bases from V and 6 from J; bases not matched to a gene: 5. Germline V gene data show CDR1 as SGDLS and CDR2 as YYNGEE. This CDR3 spans 14 amino acids. Broader study findings: Complete blood and tumor specimen sets were limited to few patients.

V usage is TRBV9 and J usage is TRBJ2-2, with 7 nucleotides matching TRBD1. The TCR originated in a human donor with glioblastoma. Sample: blood, taken after dendritic cell vaccination. CDR3 coding DNA: TGTGCCAGCAGCGCTGACAGGGAGTCCGGGGAGCTGTTTTTT. Translated: CASSADRESGELFF.